Following are 9 T cell receptor beta chains from one sample sequenced in a study of blood T cell repertoires in COVID-19. Repertoires were generated with immunoSEQ multiplex PCR, while TCRdb's copy carries only in-frame clones and drops some. The sample shows 50,000 to 65,000 clones, roughly 68% of them seen only once. Material for sequencing was peripheral blood. The source of these receptors is a woman older than 75 with acute or convalescent COVID-19.

The chain couples TRBV6-2 or TRBV6-3 to TRBJ1-1, with D maybe TRBD1 (6 bases). V shed 6 bases and J shed 4 bases, with 15 bases lying between them. Germline CDR1 is MNHEY and CDR2 is SVGEGT. The CDR3 covers 14 residues. The chain's CDR3 is CASSIQGWVTEAFF. The CDR3 DNA follows: TGTGCCAGCAGCATACAGGGATGGGTCACTGAAGCTTTCTTT.

The chain is built from TRBV7-2 and TRBJ2-7; D perhaps matches TRBD1 (6 bases). Per the germline V gene, CDR1 is SGHTA and CDR2 is FQGNSA. The length of the CDR3 is 20 residues. Between the trimmed V and J ends, which lost 0 bases and 3 bases, there was a span of 27 bases. The CDR3 region has the DNA TGTGCCAGCAGCTTAGCTCTCGGGACACGCTCGACCCCGCGAAACTACGAGCAGTACTTC. Its translation: CASSLALGTRSTPRNYEQYF.

The V gene is TRBV13, the J gene TRBJ2-5; 9 bases line up with TRBD2. The CDR3 is 15 amino acids. Germline lookup yields CDR1 PRHDT and CDR2 FYEKMQ (reference sequence). The V segment lost 5 bases and the J segment 3 bases; nucleotides outside the gene matches: 7. Here the CDR3 DNA reads TGTGCCAGCAGCCCGCATAGCGGGAGAGAAGAGACCCAGTACTTC. The encoded protein is CASSPHSGREETQYF. The full variable domain, its missing parts supplied by reference TRBV13 and TRBJ2-5, is AAGVIQSPRHLIKEKRETATLKCYPIPRHDTVYWYQQGPGQDPQFLISFYEKMQSDKGSIPDRFSAQQFSDYHSELNMSSLELGDSALYFCASSPHSGREETQYFGPGTRLLVL.

The chain links TRBV12-5 to TRBJ1-1; possibly TRBD1 for D (6 bases). The length of the CDR3 is 15 residues. V was pared by 0 bases and J by 7 bases, with 15 bases between. Germline V gene sequence: CDR1 LGHNT, CDR2 FRNRAP. CDR3 residues: CASGLVVSGAFEAFF. For the CDR3, the DNA is TGTGCTAGTGGTTTGGTAGTGTCAGGGGCCTTTGAAGCTTTCTTT.

This chain connects TRBV3-1 (or the pseudogene TRBV3-2) to TRBJ1-3; perhaps TRBD1 as D (5 bases). Trimming shortened V by 4 bases and J by 1 base, and 11 bases separated the two germline ends. The CDR3 consists of 15 residues. In germline, CDR1 is LGHDT, CDR2 YNNKEL (reference sequence). CDR3 nucleotide sequence: TGTGCCAGCAGCCCCATTAGGGGATCTGGAAACACCATATATTTT. Protein: CASSPIRGSGNTIYF.

The chain links TRBV19 to TRBJ1-4; perhaps TRBD1 as D (6 bases). CDR3 size: 16 residues. V lost 7 bases and J lost 2, with 17 bases in between. CDR1 and CDR2 from the germline V gene are LNHDA and SQIVND (reference sequence). CDR3 sequence: CASKGPTGKTNEKLFF. The CDR3 nucleotides are TGTGCCAGTAAGGGGCCCACAGGGAAGACTAATGAAAAACTGTTTTTT.

CDR3 in amino acids: CASSLDYTNTDTQYF. The CDR3 nucleotides are TGTGCCAGCAGCTTGGACTATACTAACACAGATACGCAGTATTTT. The chain combines TRBV7-2 with TRBJ2-3; tentative D call: TRBD2 (6 bases). Germline V gene sequence: CDR1 SGHTA, CDR2 FQGNSA. The CDR3 sequence is 15 residues long. V shed 3 bases and J shed 2 bases, with 12 bases lying between them.

V usage is TRBV19 and J usage is TRBJ2-7, with TRBD2 identical over 8 bases. V lost 2 bases and J lost 3; bases outside the gene matches: 6. Germline CDR1 is LNHDA and CDR2 is SQIVND (reference sequence). The CDR3 sequence is 15 residues long. The CDR3 protein is CASSINQAGDYEQYF. Here the CDR3 DNA reads TGTGCCAGTAGTATAAATCAAGCGGGAGACTACGAGCAGTACTTC.

The gene calls are TRBV9 and TRBJ2-1, with D perhaps matching TRBD2 (6 bases). Germline V gives CDR1 SGDLS, CDR2 YYNGEE. This CDR3 is built from 14 residues. V was trimmed by 6 bases and J by 2 bases, leaving 12 bases between them. The CDR3 nucleotides read TGTGCCAGCACGGGGCTAGCGACCTACAATGAGCAGTTCTTC. As protein: CASTGLATYNEQFF. The full variable domain, its missing parts supplied by reference TRBV9 and TRBJ2-1, is DSGVTQTPKHLITATGQRVTLRCSPRSGDLSVYWYQQSLDQGLQFLIQYYNGEERAKGNILERFSAQQFPDLHSELNLSSLELGDSALYFCASTGLATYNEQFFGPGTRLTVL.